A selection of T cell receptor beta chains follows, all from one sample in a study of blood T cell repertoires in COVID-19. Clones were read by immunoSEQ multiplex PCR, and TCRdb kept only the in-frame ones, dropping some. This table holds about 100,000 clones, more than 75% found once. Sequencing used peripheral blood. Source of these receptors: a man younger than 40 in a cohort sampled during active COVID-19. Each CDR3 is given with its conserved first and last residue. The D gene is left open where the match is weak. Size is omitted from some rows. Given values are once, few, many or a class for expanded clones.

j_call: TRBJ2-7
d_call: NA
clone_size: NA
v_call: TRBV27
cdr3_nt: TGTGCCAGCAGTTTATCCTCGCCGGGGTTGAAACACTACGAGCAGTACTTC
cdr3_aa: CASSLSSPGLKHYEQYF

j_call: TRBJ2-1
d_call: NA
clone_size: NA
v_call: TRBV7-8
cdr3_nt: TGTGCCAGCAGCCCCCCCAGCTCCTACAATGAGCAGTTCTTC
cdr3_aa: CASSPPSSYNEQFF

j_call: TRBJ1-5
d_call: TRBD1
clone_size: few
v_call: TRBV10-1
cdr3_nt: TGCGCCAGCAGTTCCCCGACAGGGGGCCAGCCCCAGCATTTT
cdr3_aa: CASSSPTGGQPQHF

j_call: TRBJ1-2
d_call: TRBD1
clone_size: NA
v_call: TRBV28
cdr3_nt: TGTGCCAGCAGTTTTTTCGGGACAGGGGCGCGCTACACCTTC
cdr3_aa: CASSFFGTGARYTF

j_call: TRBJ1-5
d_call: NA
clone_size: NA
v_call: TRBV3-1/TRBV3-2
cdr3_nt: TGTGCCAGCAGCCAAGGTGTGGGAGGGCTGGGTCAGCCCCAGCATTTT
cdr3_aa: CASSQGVGGLGQPQHF

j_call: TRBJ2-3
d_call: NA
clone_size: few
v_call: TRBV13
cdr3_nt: TGTGCCAGCAGCTTATCCCGGATAGGGACTTTGGCAGATACGCAGTATTTT
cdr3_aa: CASSLSRIGTLADTQYF

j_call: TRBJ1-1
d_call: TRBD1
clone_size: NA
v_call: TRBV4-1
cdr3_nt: TGCGCCAGCAGCCCCCCCCAGACAGGGGACACTGAAGCTTTCTTT
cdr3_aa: CASSPPQTGDTEAFF

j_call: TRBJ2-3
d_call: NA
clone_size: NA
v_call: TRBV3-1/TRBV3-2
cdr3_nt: TGTGCCAGCAGCCAAGAACGAGGGTTTACGCAGTATTTT
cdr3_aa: CASSQERGFTQYF

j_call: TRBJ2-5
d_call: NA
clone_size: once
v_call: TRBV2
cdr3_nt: TGTGCCAGCAGGCCGGTGAACCAAGAGACCCAGTACTTC
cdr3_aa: CASRPVNQETQYF

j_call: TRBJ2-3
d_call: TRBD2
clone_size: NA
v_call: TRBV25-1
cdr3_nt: TGTGCCAGCACCCCCGCCCAATCGTATCGGGGGGGCCCAGATACGCAGTATTTT
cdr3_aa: CASTPAQSYRGGPDTQYF

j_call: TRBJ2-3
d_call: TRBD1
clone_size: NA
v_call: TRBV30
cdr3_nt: TGTGCCTGGAGAACCCCCGGGACAGGGGGGGAGGGTACGCAGTATTTT
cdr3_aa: CAWRTPGTGGEGTQYF